The entry below gives a single T cell receptor (beta chain) sequence along with its context. The germline gives CDR1 SGHRS, CDR2 YFSETQ. The V gene lost 3 bases and the J gene lost 5 bases, with 18 bases spanning the gap. This CDR3 is 16 amino acids long. This table comes from immunoSEQ multiplex PCR, and its TCRdb copy is limited to in-frame clones, with some not included. The repertoire has 90,000 to 150,000 clones, about 86% of them found once; the top ten carry 9.5% to 13%. The data were obtained in a study of control samples from healthy donors and cancer patients. J is TRBJ2-1 and V is TRBV5-1; tentative D call: TRBD2 (5 bases). Sequenced: blood. The TCR comes from a man aged 25 to 40 in good health. The CDR3 DNA reads TGCGCCAGCAGCTCACGACTACAAGGGTTCAACAATGAGCAGTTCTTC. It yields the protein CASSSRLQGFNNEQFF.